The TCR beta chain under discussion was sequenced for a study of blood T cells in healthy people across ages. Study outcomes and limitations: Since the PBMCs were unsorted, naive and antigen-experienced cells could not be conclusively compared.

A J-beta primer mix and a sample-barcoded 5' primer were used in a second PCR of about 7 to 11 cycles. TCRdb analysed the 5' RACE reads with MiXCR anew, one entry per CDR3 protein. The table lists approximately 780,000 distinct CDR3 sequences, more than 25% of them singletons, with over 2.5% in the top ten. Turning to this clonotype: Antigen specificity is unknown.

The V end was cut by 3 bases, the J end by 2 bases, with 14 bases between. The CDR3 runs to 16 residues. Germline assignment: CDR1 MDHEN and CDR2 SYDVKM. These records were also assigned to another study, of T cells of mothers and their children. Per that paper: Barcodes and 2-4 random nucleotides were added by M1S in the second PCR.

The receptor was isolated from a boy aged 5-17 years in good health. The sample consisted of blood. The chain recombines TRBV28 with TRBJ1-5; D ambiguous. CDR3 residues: CASSFAWARGNQPQHF. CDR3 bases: TGTGCCAGCAGTTTCGCGTGGGCTAGGGGCAATCAGCCCCAGCATTTT.